Shown below are 24 T cell receptor beta chains from a single sample sequenced in a study of T-cell reconstitution after alpha-beta-depleted transplantation in children. The TCRbeta library was prepared with unique molecular identifiers. TCRdb processed the PCR reads anew with MiXCR; each CDR3 protein has one entry. The sample yields 400,000 to 500,000 distinct CDR3 sequences, about a tenth seen once. The sequencing used PBMCs from the stem cell graft donor, collected from the stem cell graft. All receptors come from a human donor who donated a stem cell graft to a child with acute myeloid leukemia.

CDR3 residues: CASSLEPANNEQFF. The CDR3 DNA reads as TGTGCCAGCAGCTTGGAGCCAGCCAACAATGAGCAGTTCTTC. The chain uses TRBV5-4 and TRBJ2-1; no clear D gene. The CDR3 has 14 amino acids. The germline V gene encodes CDR1 SGHNT and CDR2 YYREEE (reference sequence). The V end was cut by 0 bases, the J end by 5 bases, with 9 bases between.

This clonotype was counted between two and nine times. The chain has TRBV20-1 and TRBJ2-7; unclear D gene. The CDR3 has 14 amino acids. Trimming removed 3 bases from V and 0 bases from J, with 12 bases in between. Germline values: CDR1 DFQATT, CDR2 SNEGSKA (reference sequence). The CDR3 sequence: CSASYTGSSYEQYF. The DNA for the CDR3 is TGCAGTGCTAGCTACACCGGGTCCTCCTACGAGCAGTACTTC.

The gene calls are TRBV6-1 and TRBJ2-3; TRBD2 aligns across 7 bases. Germline V gene data show CDR1 as MNHNS and CDR2 as SASEGT. The CDR3 is 14 residues long. J was trimmed by 6 bases and V by 6 bases; bases with no gene match: 9. The CDR3 region is CASSLGLSSDTQYF. As DNA, the CDR3 is TGTGCCAGCAGCCTGGGACTATCTTCCGATACGCAGTATTTT.

This clonotype was picked up a small number of times. V usage is TRBV6-5 and J usage is TRBJ2-5, with 8 bases matching TRBD1. CDR1 and CDR2 (germline): MNHEY, SVGAGI. V shed 2 bases, J shed 11 bases, and the junction held 1 base outside the gene matches. The CDR3 is made up of 11 amino acids. The CDR3 sequence is CASSYGTGQYF. The CDR3 DNA sequence: TGTGCCAGCAGTTACGGGACAGGACAGTACTTC.

This clonotype was seen repeatedly, ten times or more. V is TRBV20-1 and J is TRBJ2-3; 10 bases are a match to TRBD2. The J segment lost 0 bases and the V segment lost 5 bases, leaving 11 bases of the junction unmatched. This CDR3 comprises 17 residues. Germline CDR1 DFQATT, CDR2 SNEGSKA (reference sequence). DNA for the CDR3: TGCAGTGCTGCCTCGTCGACTAGCGGGCTAAGCACAGATACGCAGTATTTT. Its protein product is CSAASSTSGLSTDTQYF.

With respect to this clonotype: The junction and the germline gene differ at one end; a read error may be behind it. V gene TRBV18 combines with J gene TRBJ2-1, with D perhaps matching TRBD1 (6 bases). Germline V gene data show CDR1 as KGHSH and CDR2 as LQKENI. The CDR3 sequence is 15 residues long. Here the CDR3 DNA reads TGTGCCAGCTCTTGGGCGGACAGCTCCCACAATGAGCAGTTCTTC. Translated, it gives CASSWADSSHNEQFF.

This clonotype has ten or more counts. V usage is TRBV4-3 and J usage is TRBJ2-1; D remains unclear. Trimming removed 4 bases from V and 4 bases from J, with 8 bases in between. Germline V gene sequence: CDR1 LGHNA, CDR2 YSLEER. The CDR3 runs 13 residues. CDR3 sequence (DNA): TGCGCCAGCAGCCTAGGGATGTACAATGAGCAGTTCTTC. Translation: CASSLGMYNEQFF.

This clonotype was counted at least ten times. The chain joins TRBV7-6 to TRBJ2-2; 11 positions agree with TRBD2. The V gene end was trimmed by 1 base and the J gene end by 5 bases; junction bases not matched to a gene: 12. The germline V gene has CDR1 SGHVS and CDR2 FNYEAQ. The CDR3 extends over 19 amino acids. The CDR3 coding sequence is TGTGCCAGCAGCTTAGAACTAGCGGGAGCCTCAGGCCCTACCGGGGAGCTGTTTTTT. Its protein product is CASSLELAGASGPTGELFF.

V usage is TRBV18 and J usage is TRBJ1-4; no firm D call. Trimming shortened V by 2 bases and J by 7 bases, and 14 bases separated the two germline ends. Germline V lookup: CDR1 KGHSH, CDR2 LQKENI. CDR3 size: 15 residues. In DNA, the CDR3 is TGTGCCAGCTCACCAATGCCTTCCCCTGGTGAAAAACTGTTTTTT. Encoded protein: CASSPMPSPGEKLFF.

This clonotype was detected many times. V gene TRBV29-1 combines with J gene TRBJ2-5; D might be TRBD1 or TRBD2, each matching 5 bases. V gave up 7 bases and J gave up 7 bases, with 22 bases separating them. CDR3 length equals 14 residues. Per germline, CDR1 SQVTM and CDR2 ANQGSEA. CDR3 region: CSGGGADPRGTQYF. CDR3 bases: TGCAGCGGTGGGGGTGCCGACCCAAGAGGGACCCAGTACTTC.

This clonotype was picked up many times. This chain uses TRBV5-1 with TRBJ2-5; D is ambiguous. Germline V CDR1 and CDR2: SGHRS, YFSETQ. This CDR3 contains 13 residues. The ends were cut back, 1 base at V and 4 bases at J, with 8 bases in the middle. The CDR3, as DNA: TGCGCCAGCAGCTTGAGGCCAGGAGAGACCCAGTACTTC. This gives the protein CASSLRPGETQYF.

This clonotype was seen only a few times. This CDR3 reads CASSQAGRSSYNEQFF. The CDR3 DNA reads TGTGCCAGCAGCCAGGCGGGACGCAGCTCCTACAATGAGCAGTTCTTC. The gene calls are TRBV4-2 and TRBJ2-1; maybe TRBD2 (6 bases). This CDR3 comprises 16 residues. The V gene's germline CDR1 is LGHNA and CDR2 YNFKEQ. V was clipped by 3 bases and J by 0 bases, with 12 bases between them.

This clonotype was seen repeatedly, ten times or more. The gene calls are TRBV12-3 or TRBV12-4 and TRBJ2-1; D ambiguous. Trimming removed 7 bases at V and 6 bases at J, with 16 bases between. The CDR3 loop spans 14 amino acids. The CDR3 DNA sequence: TGTGCCAGCACCCTCAACACGATGGCCAATGAGCAGTTCTTC. Protein: CASTLNTMANEQFF.

A few counts support this clonotype. The chain couples TRBV10-3 to TRBJ1-5, with D perhaps matching TRBD1 (6 bases). V was cut by 0 bases and J by 5 bases, with 8 bases left in between. This CDR3 is built from 14 residues. Germline assignment: CDR1 ENHRY and CDR2 SYGVKD. The CDR3 DNA reads as TGTGCCATCAGTGAGTCCAGGGGATATCAGCCCCAGCATTTT. Translation gives CAISESRGYQPQHF.

The rearrangement uses TRBV7-2 and TRBJ2-3, with 7 positions matching TRBD2. The V gene end was trimmed by 1 base and the J gene end by 1 base; junction bases not matched to a gene: 2. The CDR3 spans 15 residues. Germline V gives CDR1 SGHTA, CDR2 FQGNSA. This chain's CDR3 is CASSLGGSGTDTQYF. The CDR3 bases are TGTGCCAGCAGCTTAGGCGGGAGTGGCACAGATACGCAGTATTTT.

In its sample, this clonotype was seen a few times. V and J are TRBV7-9 and TRBJ1-2; possibly TRBD1 for D (6 bases). CDR3 size: 14 residues. Germline V gene sequence: CDR1 SEHNR, CDR2 FQNEAQ (reference sequence). Trimming removed 0 bases from V and 5 bases from J, with 10 bases in between. The CDR3 here is CASSLAGQQYGYTF. CDR3 DNA: TGTGCCAGCAGCTTAGCAGGACAGCAATATGGCTACACCTTC.

This clonotype was detected a few times. The chain joins TRBV5-4 to TRBJ2-5; TRBD1 matches at 8 bases. This CDR3 has 15 amino acids. Germline V gene sequence: CDR1 SGHNT, CDR2 YYREEE (reference sequence). Trimming at V came to 4 bases and at J to 1 base, leaving 6 bases not matched to a gene. The CDR3 loop reads CASSMTGDSQETQYF. The DNA of the CDR3 is TGTGCCAGCAGCATGACAGGGGACAGCCAAGAGACCCAGTACTTC.

This clonotype appeared many times. J is TRBJ1-1 and V is TRBV12-3 or TRBV12-4; D call uncertain. Trimming pared 3 bases from V and 2 bases from J, leaving 7 bases between. This CDR3 spans 13 amino acids. The CDR3 sequence is CASSFQHNTEAFF. In DNA, the CDR3 is TGTGCCAGCAGTTTCCAACACAACACTGAAGCTTTCTTT.

This clonotype turned up a few times. J is TRBJ2-2 and V is TRBV4-2; 9 nucleotides line up with TRBD2. Germline trimming cut 4 bases from V and 6 bases from J; bases unmatched to any gene: 6. Germline assignment: CDR1 LGHNA and CDR2 YNFKEQ. The CDR3 is 15 residues long. CDR3 residues: CASSPPRTSAGELFF. In nucleotides, the CDR3 is TGTGCCAGCAGCCCCCCCCGGACTAGCGCCGGGGAGCTGTTTTTT.

Only a few counts were recorded for this clonotype. The genes are TRBV13 and TRBJ2-3; TRBD2 matches at 9 bases. V lost 3 bases and J lost 4; bases outside the gene matches: 8. The length of the CDR3 is 16 residues. Per germline, CDR1 PRHDT and CDR2 FYEKMQ (reference sequence). The CDR3 reads CASSLYRTSAADTQYF. The CDR3 DNA reads as TGTGCCAGCAGCTTGTACAGGACTAGCGCCGCAGATACGCAGTATTTT. Complete variable domain (other parts from reference TRBV13 and TRBJ2-3): AAGVIQSPRHLIKEKRETATLKCYPIPRHDTVYWYQQGPGQDPQFLISFYEKMQSDKGSIPDRFSAQQFSDYHSELNMSSLELGDSALYFCASSLYRTSAADTQYFGPGTRLTVL.

This clonotype appeared a few times. This sequence joins TRBV5-1 and TRBJ2-4, with a possible D match to TRBD2 (5 bases). Trimming stripped 4 bases from V and 7 bases from J, with 21 bases between. Germline values: CDR1 SGHRS, CDR2 YFSETQ. The CDR3 is 16 amino acids. The CDR3 nucleotides read TGCGCCAGCAGCGAGGGCCATGGCGGCAGCCCGAACATTCAGTACTTC. This encodes CASSEGHGGSPNIQYF.

The chain links TRBV25-1 to TRBJ2-1; 8 nucleotides match TRBD2. After removal of 0 bases from V and 8 bases from J, the junction contained 15 bases not matched to a gene. Germline V gives CDR1 MGHDK, CDR2 SYGVNS. This CDR3 comprises 18 residues. CDR3 DNA sequence: TGTGCCAGCAGTGAATATAAAGCGGGAGAGGTGTTCTCCGATGAGCAGTTCTTC. Encoded protein: CASSEYKAGEVFSDEQFF.

This clonotype showed up just a few times. The V call is TRBV20-1, the J call TRBJ2-3, with 8 nucleotides matching TRBD1. CDR3 length equals 13 residues. Per germline, CDR1 DFQATT and CDR2 SNEGSKA (reference sequence). J lost 8 bases, V lost 5 bases, and 9 bases had no gene match. This CDR3 is CSARTGTGGTQYF. CDR3 in DNA: TGCAGTGCTCGGACAGGAACAGGGGGTACGCAGTATTTT.

This clonotype occurred a few times. The rearrangement uses TRBV25-1 and TRBJ2-7; D ambiguous. Germline-derived CDR1 and CDR2 are MGHDK and SYGVNS. The CDR3 is 14 residues long. The germline V and J ends were trimmed by 2 bases and 6 bases, with 14 bases remaining between them. CDR3 amino acids: CASSEPTPFSEQYF. The CDR3 DNA follows: TGTGCCAGCAGTGAACCGACCCCTTTCTCCGAGCAGTACTTC.